These T cell receptor beta chains were read from a single sample in a study of shared clonotypes between healthy human individuals. Data came from immunoSEQ multiplex PCR; TCRdb stores just in-frame clones and leaves some out. The sample has approximately 1,500,000 clones; roughly 95% are singletons. Sample: naive CD4+ T cells sorted from blood. Receptors were obtained from a man aged 30-40 years in good health. The CDR3 runs from the conserved cysteine through the conserved F or W. Fields, in order: J gene, V gene, CDR3 protein.

j_call: TRBJ2-3; v_call: TRBV7-8; cdr3_aa: CASSRHRGAPDTQYF
j_call: TRBJ2-7; v_call: TRBV15; cdr3_aa: CATSRVPYEQYF
j_call: TRBJ1-2; v_call: TRBV19; cdr3_aa: CASSILGLRGGDYGYTF
j_call: TRBJ2-5; v_call: TRBV5-1; cdr3_aa: CASSSGSYVETQYF
j_call: TRBJ1-4; v_call: TRBV6-5; cdr3_aa: CASSYSIDREKLFF
j_call: TRBJ2-1; v_call: TRBV5-4; cdr3_aa: CASSFGGGPYNEQFF
j_call: TRBJ2-2; v_call: TRBV4-1; cdr3_aa: CASSQDGSSGRLAGELFF
j_call: TRBJ2-5; v_call: TRBV7-8; cdr3_aa: CASTRIAGRAVETQYF
j_call: TRBJ2-7; v_call: TRBV4-3; cdr3_aa: CASSHLPGEYEQYF
j_call: TRBJ2-7; v_call: TRBV2; cdr3_aa: CASLDRRSSYEQYF
j_call: TRBJ2-7; v_call: TRBV7-2; cdr3_aa: CASSLSTTRTYEQYF
j_call: TRBJ2-5; v_call: TRBV29-1; cdr3_aa: CSVSQGAETQYF
j_call: TRBJ2-1; v_call: TRBV25-1; cdr3_aa: CASSLSGFSYNEQFF
j_call: TRBJ1-2; v_call: TRBV19; cdr3_aa: CASSISSGLRSYTF
j_call: TRBJ2-1; v_call: TRBV25-1; cdr3_aa: CASSESGTGARNEQFF
j_call: TRBJ1-5; v_call: TRBV2; cdr3_aa: CASSGQVVNQPQHF
j_call: TRBJ2-3; v_call: TRBV7-2; cdr3_aa: CASSSWRTVAVAQYF
j_call: TRBJ1-3; v_call: TRBV28; cdr3_aa: CASSPLDRDLAGNTIYF
j_call: TRBJ2-5; v_call: TRBV27; cdr3_aa: CASRDRGLETQYF
j_call: TRBJ2-7; v_call: TRBV6-5; cdr3_aa: CASSYGGGNEQYF
j_call: TRBJ2-1; v_call: TRBV5-1; cdr3_aa: CASSLNSGILNNEQFF
j_call: TRBJ2-5; v_call: TRBV5-1; cdr3_aa: CASSWSTGMEETQYF
j_call: TRBJ1-4; v_call: TRBV6-1; cdr3_aa: CASSRTGEKLFF
j_call: TRBJ2-1; v_call: TRBV5-1; cdr3_aa: CASSLGASGSFYEQFF
j_call: TRBJ1-2; v_call: TRBV28; cdr3_aa: CASSLRENNGYTF
j_call: TRBJ1-1; v_call: TRBV5-4; cdr3_aa: CASSLALESTEAFF
j_call: TRBJ2-7; v_call: TRBV7-3; cdr3_aa: CASSLRVPGCLLGDEQYF